This TCR beta chain was recorded in a study of T cell repertoires in ileal Crohn's disease. As for the study in general: Every patient was operated on for stricturing (roughly 60%) or penetrating (approximately 39%) complications. The M6 sample came from neoterminal ileum during colonoscopy after surgery.

A remark on this clone: The antigen is unknown.

Study conclusions and caveats: Active smokers at surgery had more clonal expansions than non-smokers.

As to time point: neoterminal ileum biopsy at postoperative endoscopy, about 6 months after surgery. The data were produced by immunoSEQ multiplex PCR, yet TCRdb's version contains in-frame clones alone and is incomplete. The table has some 9,200 clones, roughly 85% seen once. The CDR3 has 13 amino acids. Germline V gene lookup returns CDR1 LNHDA and CDR2 SQIVND (reference sequence). Trimming took 4 bases from V and 7 from J; bases not matched to a gene: 6. The chain carries TRBV19 and TRBJ1-2; 7 bases fit TRBD1. Specimen: ileal tissue. The TCR comes from an adult with Crohn's disease. CDR3 sequence reads: CASSTRQGFGYTF. In DNA, the CDR3 is TGTGCCAGTAGTACAAGACAGGGTTTTGGCTACACCTTC.